The 27 T cell receptor beta chains presented below share a single source sample, sequenced in a study of beta chain features in type 1 diabetes. Their cognate antigens are unknown. Study observations and caveats: There was a moderate but significant shortening of TCRB CDR3s in all four CD4+ subsets of Type 1 diabetes patients.

Since all of the isolated RNA was reverse transcribed, expressed TCRB transcripts were what got sequenced. TCRdb's copy holds only in-frame clones and misses some; the assay was immunoSEQ multiplex PCR. The sample contains more than 250,000 clones, roughly an eighth of which appear only once. Material for sequencing was naive CD4+ T cells from blood. The receptors were gathered from a man aged 25 to 45 with type 1 diabetes.

In this sample, this clone turned up a few times. V usage is TRBV30 and J usage is TRBJ2-3; 8 bases line up with TRBD2. J was trimmed by 0 bases and V by 1 base; bases with no gene match: 3. The CDR3 totals 15 residues. From germline, CDR1 is GTSNPN and CDR2 SVGIG (reference sequence). In DNA form, the CDR3 reads TGTGCCTGGAGTGCCCTAGCGGGTAGCACAGATACGCAGTATTTT. Amino acid sequence: CAWSALAGSTDTQYF.

This clone came up a few times. The chain combines TRBV18 with TRBJ2-7, with D maybe TRBD1 (5 bases). Trimming pared 0 bases from V and 2 bases from J, leaving 8 bases between. Germline V gene lookup returns CDR1 KGHSH and CDR2 LQKENI. The CDR3 loop spans 14 amino acids. The CDR3 DNA follows: TGTGCCAGCTCACCACCGACAGCGACCTACGAGCAGTACTTC. This sequence encodes CASSPPTATYEQYF.

V is TRBV15 and J is TRBJ2-1; a weak D match, TRBD2 (6 bases). Germline lookup yields CDR1 LNHNV and CDR2 YYDKDF (reference sequence). The length of the CDR3 is 20 residues. V lost 1 base and J lost 0, with 22 bases in between. This CDR3 is CATSRVGSGTPGGSYNEQFF. The CDR3 nucleotides are TGTGCCACCAGCAGAGTAGGTAGCGGAACCCCTGGGGGCTCCTACAATGAGCAGTTCTTC.

This clone was seen a handful of times. The V gene is TRBV7-2, the J gene TRBJ1-1; 9 bases agree with TRBD1. The junction had 7 bases not matched to a gene; V was cut back by 5 bases and J by 3 bases. CDR1 and CDR2 from the germline V gene are SGHTA and FQGNSA. This CDR3 region has 15 residues. CDR3 protein: CASSPLGQGYTEAFF. CDR3 DNA: TGTGCCAGCAGCCCCTTGGGACAGGGCTACACTGAAGCTTTCTTT.

In its sample, this clone was seen a few times. V and J are TRBV5-4 and TRBJ2-7, with D perhaps matching TRBD1 (6 bases). Trimming removed 4 bases at V and 1 base at J, with 15 bases between. The CDR3 covers 15 residues. Germline V CDR1 and CDR2: SGHNT, YYREEE (reference sequence). CDR3 in amino acids: CASSGRDTDSYEQYF. In DNA, the CDR3 is TGTGCCAGCAGCGGCCGGGACACCGATTCCTACGAGCAGTACTTC.

This clone has only a few counts. The chain couples TRBV11-2 to TRBJ2-4, with D hard to call. Trimming removed 1 base from V and 0 bases from J, with 10 bases in between. Germline CDR1 SGHAT, CDR2 FQNNGV. The CDR3 loop spans 16 amino acids. CDR3 in amino acids: CASSLGLEIAKNIQYF. CDR3 DNA sequence: TGTGCCAGCAGCTTAGGTCTCGAGATAGCCAAAAACATTCAGTACTTC.

The chain has TRBV15 and TRBJ2-3, with D possibly TRBD2 on 6 matching bases. Germline assignment: CDR1 LNHNV and CDR2 YYDKDF (reference sequence). This CDR3 comprises 15 residues. Deletions cut 3 bases from V and 6 bases from J, with 16 bases between. The CDR3 region is CATSSQDKGGDTQYF. CDR3 DNA: TGTGCCACCAGCAGCCAGGACAAGGGAGGCGATACGCAGTATTTT.

The CDR3 sequence: CASGERKLFF. The CDR3 nucleotides are TGTGCCAGCGGCGAGCGAAAACTGTTTTTT. The rearrangement joins TRBV6-6 to TRBJ1-4; D remains ambiguous. V lost 8 bases, J lost 10 bases, and 8 bases lay in between. The CDR3 spans 10 residues. Germline V gene sequence: CDR1 MNHNY, CDR2 SVGAGI (reference sequence).

The rearrangement uses TRBV12-5 and TRBJ2-1; 14 bases match TRBD2. In germline, CDR1 is LGHNT, CDR2 FRNRAP. The CDR3 sequence is 16 residues long. V was clipped by 6 bases and J by 6 bases; unmatched bases: 7. CDR3: CASGLTTSGRVNEQFF. CDR3 in DNA: TGTGCTAGTGGCCTTACGACTAGCGGGAGGGTCAATGAGCAGTTCTTC.

This clone was detected a few times. The chain has TRBV5-4 and TRBJ2-2, with 9 positions matching TRBD1. The CDR3 consists of 16 residues. Germline assignment: CDR1 SGHNT and CDR2 YYREEE (reference sequence). Unmatched junction bases numbered 1, after V lost 0 bases and J lost 1 base. The CDR3 DNA sequence: TGTGCCAGCAGCTTGGCGGGACAGGGGAACACCGGGGAGCTGTTTTTT. It yields the protein CASSLAGQGNTGELFF.

The V and J genes are TRBV29-1 and TRBJ2-6; no firm D call. CDR3 length: 14 amino acids. Trimming cost V 7 bases and J 1 base, with 11 bases left between them. Per the germline V gene, CDR1 is SQVTM and CDR2 is ANQGSEA. The CDR3 region is CSAVPTSGANVLTF. CDR3 DNA: TGCAGCGCTGTCCCAACTTCTGGGGCCAACGTCCTGACTTTC.

This chain uses TRBV10-3 with TRBJ2-2; the D gene is possibly TRBD2 (5 bases). This CDR3 spans 13 amino acids. Germline V lookup: CDR1 ENHRY, CDR2 SYGVKD. The V end lost 11 bases, the J end lost 6 bases, and 16 bases lay between the germline ends. Here the CDR3 reads CACAGSVAGELFF. In nucleotides, the CDR3 is TGTGCCTGCGCGGGTAGCGTAGCCGGGGAGCTGTTTTTT.

The table lists this clone with a few counts. V gene TRBV30 combines with J gene TRBJ2-4; 9 positions agree with TRBD1. V trimming: 2 bases; J trimming: 2 bases; junction bases outside the gene matches: 7. Germline V lookup: CDR1 GTSNPN, CDR2 SVGIG (reference sequence). The CDR3 spans 16 residues. For the CDR3, the DNA is TGTGCCTGGAGTTGGGGACAGGGTTCCCCCAAAAACATTCAGTACTTC. Translated, it gives CAWSWGQGSPKNIQYF.

The table lists this clone with a few counts. J is TRBJ2-2 and V is TRBV7-2, with 10 bases aligning to TRBD1. Looked up from germline, CDR1 is SGHTA and CDR2 is FQGNSA. Germline trimming cut 8 bases from V and 4 bases from J; bases unmatched to any gene: 10. The CDR3 is 16 residues long. The CDR3: CASSSGTGAVTGELFF. The DNA for the CDR3 is TGTGCCAGCTCCTCCGGGACAGGGGCTGTCACCGGGGAGCTGTTTTTT.

The V and J genes are TRBV6-6 and TRBJ1-5; 8 positions agree with TRBD1. The V gene end was trimmed by 5 bases and the J gene end by 3 bases; junction bases not matched to a gene: 6. The CDR3 sequence is 15 residues long. Per the germline V gene, CDR1 is MNHNY and CDR2 is SVGAGI (reference sequence). The CDR3 DNA follows: TGTGCCAGCAGTGACAGGGGCGGACTCAATCAGCCCCAGCATTTT. It encodes CASSDRGGLNQPQHF.

Only a few counts were recorded for this clone. V usage is TRBV27 and J usage is TRBJ2-7; D is perhaps TRBD2 (7 bases). Germline values: CDR1 MNHEY, CDR2 SMNVEV (reference sequence). Trimming removed 2 bases at V and 5 bases at J, with 13 bases between. The CDR3 is made up of 14 amino acids. CDR3 protein: CASSLIGGGDEQYF. CDR3 coding DNA: TGTGCCAGCAGTTTAATCGGCGGGGGCGACGAGCAGTACTTC.

The CDR3, as DNA: TGTGCCAGCAGCGAAGGACTAGCGGGAGCCTATGAGCAGTTCTTC. Protein: CASSEGLAGAYEQFF. The chain carries TRBV7-6 and TRBJ2-1, with 13 bases that match TRBD2. Trimming cost V 5 bases and J 8 bases; bases outside gene matches: 6. Germline CDR1 is SGHVS and CDR2 is FNYEAQ. CDR3 length: 15 amino acids.

The chain uses TRBV28 and TRBJ1-5, with unresolved D. The CDR3 runs to 14 residues. Deletions cut 2 bases from V and 7 bases from J, with 12 bases between. Germline V gene sequence: CDR1 MDHEN, CDR2 SYDVKM. The DNA of the CDR3 is TGTGCCAGCAGTTTAGCAGGCAGTATGCAGCCCCAGCATTTT. It translates to CASSLAGSMQPQHF. The whole variable domain, filled in from reference TRBV28 and TRBJ1-5, reads DVKVTQSSRYLVKRTGEKVFLECVQDMDHENMFWYRQDPGLGLRLIYFSYDVKMKEKGDIPEGYSVSREKKERFSLILESASTNQTSMYLCASSLAGSMQPQHFGDGTRLSIL.

This chain uses TRBV29-1 with TRBJ2-1; TRBD2 agrees at 9 bases. Germline CDR1 SQVTM, CDR2 ANQGSEA. This CDR3 has 14 amino acids. The V gene end was trimmed by 7 bases and the J gene end by 12 bases; junction bases not matched to a gene: 16. The CDR3, as DNA: TGCAGCGCTCAGAGGGGGACTAGCCGAATTGGGCAGTTCTTC. This translates into CSAQRGTSRIGQFF.

This clone was seen a handful of times. The chain links TRBV6-5 to TRBJ2-7, with 7 bases lining up with TRBD2. Trimming removed 0 bases from V and 1 base from J; junction bases left unmatched: 6. This CDR3 is 16 amino acids long. In germline, CDR1 is MNHEY, CDR2 SVGAGI. This chain's CDR3 is CASSYSGGRGSYEQYF. CDR3 coding DNA: TGTGCCAGCAGTTACTCGGGCGGGAGAGGTTCCTACGAGCAGTACTTC.

This clone was found a few times. The V call is TRBV18, the J call TRBJ1-2, with D uncertain. V lost 3 bases and J lost 4, with 12 bases in between. This CDR3 comprises 14 residues. Germline V lookup: CDR1 KGHSH, CDR2 LQKENI. The CDR3 loop is CASSPPSQLYGYTF. The CDR3 DNA reads as TGTGCCAGCTCACCCCCGTCACAGCTCTATGGCTACACCTTC.

The sample holds a few counts of this clone. The chain has TRBV28 and TRBJ2-3; 8 bases match TRBD2. The CDR3 is 17 residues long. Germline trimming cut 8 bases from V and 3 bases from J; bases unmatched to any gene: 16. Germline CDR1 and CDR2: MDHEN and SYDVKM. This CDR3 is CASSPSPGGGATDTQYF. The CDR3 DNA follows: TGTGCCAGCTCCCCATCGCCGGGAGGGGGAGCGACAGATACGCAGTATTTT.

This chain joins TRBV7-9 and TRBJ1-1; TRBD1 is a possible D gene (5 bases). The V end lost 6 bases, the J end lost 8 bases, and 16 bases lay between the germline ends. The CDR3 is made up of 13 amino acids. Germline-derived CDR1 and CDR2 are SEHNR and FQNEAQ (reference sequence). CDR3 sequence (DNA): TGTGCCAGCAGTTCAGAGGTGGGGGGAGAAGCTTTCTTT. Protein sequence: CASSSEVGGEAFF.

The chain has TRBV6-5 and TRBJ2-2, with D possibly matching TRBD2 (6 bases). CDR3 size: 16 residues. Germline CDR1 and CDR2: MNHEY and SVGAGI. Trimming left V 0 bases short and J 3 bases short, with 11 bases between. The CDR3 sequence is CASSYSSSGYTGELFF. CDR3 DNA sequence: TGTGCCAGCAGTTACTCGAGTAGCGGATACACCGGGGAGCTGTTTTTT.

The CDR3 region is CASSLLGGRAEAFF. CDR3 bases: TGTGCCAGCAGCTTACTCGGCGGGCGGGCTGAAGCTTTCTTT. The rearrangement uses TRBV7-9 and TRBJ1-1, with D hard to call. V was pared by 2 bases and J by 6 bases, with 13 bases between. CDR3 length: 14 amino acids. CDR1 and CDR2 from the germline V gene are SEHNR and FQNEAQ (reference sequence).

V usage is TRBV6-6 and J usage is TRBJ1-2, with 9 bases lining up with TRBD1. The CDR3 loop spans 16 amino acids. V lost 4 bases and J lost 8; bases outside the gene matches: 14. Germline loops: CDR1 MNHNY, CDR2 SVGAGI (reference sequence). The CDR3 bases are TGTGCCAGCAGTTTCACAGGGGGCGCATCGGGGTTCGGCTACACCTTC. Its protein is CASSFTGGASGFGYTF.

The chain recombines TRBV27 with TRBJ2-7, with TRBD1 matching 10 bases. Germline-derived CDR1 and CDR2 are MNHEY and SMNVEV (reference sequence). CDR3 size: 16 residues. With V trimmed by 5 bases and J by 5 bases, 12 bases remained unmatched. CDR3 residues: CASSRTGTGAMNEQYF. CDR3 coding DNA: TGTGCCAGCAGTCGAACCGGGACAGGGGCGATGAACGAGCAGTACTTC.